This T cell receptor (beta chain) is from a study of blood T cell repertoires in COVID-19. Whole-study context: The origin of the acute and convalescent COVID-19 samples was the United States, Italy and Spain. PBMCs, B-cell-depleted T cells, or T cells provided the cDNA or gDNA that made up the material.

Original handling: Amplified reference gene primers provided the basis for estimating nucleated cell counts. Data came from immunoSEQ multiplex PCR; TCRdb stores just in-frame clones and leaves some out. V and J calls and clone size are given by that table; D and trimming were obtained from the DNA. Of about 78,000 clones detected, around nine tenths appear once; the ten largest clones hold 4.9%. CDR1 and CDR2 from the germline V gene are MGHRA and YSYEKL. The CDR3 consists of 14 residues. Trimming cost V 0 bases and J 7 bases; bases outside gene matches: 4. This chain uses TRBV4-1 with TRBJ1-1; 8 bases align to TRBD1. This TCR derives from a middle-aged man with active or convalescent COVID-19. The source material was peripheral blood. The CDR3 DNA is TGCGCCAGCAGCCAAGACAGGGGGCAAAATGAAGCTTTCTTT. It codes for CASSQDRGQNEAFF.